This T cell receptor (beta chain) was recovered during a study of T cell changes during pregnancy in multiple sclerosis. The CDR3 is made up of 15 amino acids. CDR1 and CDR2 (germline): SGHNT, YYREEE (reference sequence). The ends lost 4 bases at V and 4 bases at J; junction bases unmatched: 7. TCRdb's copy holds only in-frame clones and misses some; the assay was immunoSEQ multiplex PCR. The sample lists fewer than 75,000 clones, about nine tenths seen once, with 2% to 2.5% in the top ten. Sequenced material: peripheral blood, taken in the first trimester of pregnancy. This chain uses TRBV5-4 with TRBJ1-1; 10 nucleotides agree with TRBD1. This receptor was taken from a female donor with multiple sclerosis, enrolled in a pregnancy study. CDR3 region: CASSRGTGAVTEAFF. CDR3 sequence (DNA): TGTGCCAGCAGCCGCGGGACAGGGGCCGTCACTGAAGCTTTCTTT.